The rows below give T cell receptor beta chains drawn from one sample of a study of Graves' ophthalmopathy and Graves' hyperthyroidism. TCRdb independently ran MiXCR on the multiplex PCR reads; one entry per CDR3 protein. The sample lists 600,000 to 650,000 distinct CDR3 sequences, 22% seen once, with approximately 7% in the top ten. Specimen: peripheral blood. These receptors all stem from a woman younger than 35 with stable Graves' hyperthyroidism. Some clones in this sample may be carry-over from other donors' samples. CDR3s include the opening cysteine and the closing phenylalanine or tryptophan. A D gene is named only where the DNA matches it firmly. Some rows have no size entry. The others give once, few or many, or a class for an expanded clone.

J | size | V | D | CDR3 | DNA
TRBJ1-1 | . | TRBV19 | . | CASSPGGFGNTEAFF | TGTGCCAGTAGTCCCGGGGGGTTTGGTAACACTGAAGCTTTCTTT
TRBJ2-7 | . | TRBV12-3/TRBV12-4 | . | CASSFWGESLEQYF | TGTGCCAGCAGTTTTTGGGGAGAGTCCCTCGAGCAGTACTTC
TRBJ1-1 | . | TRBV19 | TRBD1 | CASSKGTANTEAFF | TGTGCCAGTAGTAAAGGGACAGCGAACACTGAAGCTTTCTTT
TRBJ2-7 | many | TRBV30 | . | CAWSVQGYEQYF | TGTGCCTGGAGTGTACAAGGCTACGAGCAGTACTTC
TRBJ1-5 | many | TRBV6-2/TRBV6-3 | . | CASSHTGYQPQHF | TGTGCCAGCAGTCATACAGGGTACCAGCCCCAGCATTTT
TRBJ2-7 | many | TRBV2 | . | CASSEASLSEQYF | TGTGCCAGCAGTGAAGCTTCACTAAGCGAGCAGTACTTC
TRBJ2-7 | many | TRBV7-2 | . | CASSLDPGLYEQYF | TGTGCCAGCAGCTTAGACCCGGGGCTCTACGAGCAGTACTTC
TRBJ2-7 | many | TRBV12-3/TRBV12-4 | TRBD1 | CASKLTGGSYEQYF | TGTGCCAGCAAACTGACAGGGGGCTCCTACGAGCAGTACTTC
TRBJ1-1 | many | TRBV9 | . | CASSATVNANTEAFF | TGTGCCAGCAGCGCCACAGTAAACGCAAACACTGAAGCTTTCTTT
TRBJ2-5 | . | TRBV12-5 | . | CASAEGGRETQYF | TGTGCTAGTGCCGAGGGTGGCCGAGAGACCCAGTACTTC
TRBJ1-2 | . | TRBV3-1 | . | CASRANGEDSYGYTF | TGTGCCAGCAGAGCCAATGGGGAGGACAGCTATGGCTACACCTTC
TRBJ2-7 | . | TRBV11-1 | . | CASSLIGLSKLPYEQYF | TGTGCCAGCAGCTTAATCGGCCTCTCTAAACTTCCCTACGAGCAGTACTTC
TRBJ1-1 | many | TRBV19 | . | CATAKQRTENTEAFF | TGTGCCACCGCAAAACAGAGGACAGAGAACACTGAAGCTTTCTTT
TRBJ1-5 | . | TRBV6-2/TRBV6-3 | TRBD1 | CASSYDRGRYQPQHF | TGTGCCAGCAGTTACGACAGGGGCCGCTATCAGCCCCAGCATTTT
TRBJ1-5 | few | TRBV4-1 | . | CASSQQDRSNQPQHF | TGCGCCAGCAGCCAACAAGATAGAAGCAATCAGCCCCAGCATTTT
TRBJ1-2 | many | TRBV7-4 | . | CASGHSFLRRSGDGYTF | TGTGCCAGCGGACATAGCTTTCTGCGGCGCTCAGGGGATGGCTACACCTTC
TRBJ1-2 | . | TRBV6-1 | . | CATHPRGGYGYTF | TGTGCCACCCACCCAAGGGGGGGCTATGGCTACACCTTC
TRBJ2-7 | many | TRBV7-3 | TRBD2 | CASSQTSGAPGTYEQYF | TGTGCCAGCAGCCAGACTAGCGGGGCCCCTGGGACCTACGAGCAGTACTTC
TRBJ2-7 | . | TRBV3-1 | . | CASSLYLRQSATYEQYF | TGTGCCAGCAGCCTATACCTAAGACAGTCCGCGACCTACGAGCAGTACTTC
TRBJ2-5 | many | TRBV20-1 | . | CSARDSRSDLETQYF | TGCAGTGCTAGAGATTCCCGTTCCGACTTGGAGACCCAGTACTTC
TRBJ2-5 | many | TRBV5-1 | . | CASSLGLAGQETQYF | TGTGCCAGCAGTTTAGGGCTAGCCGGCCAAGAGACCCAGTACTTC
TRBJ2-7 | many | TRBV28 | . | CASSWDDYEQYF | TGTGCCAGCAGTTGGGACGACTACGAGCAGTACTTC
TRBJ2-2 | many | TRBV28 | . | CASSHPKNTGELFF | TGTGCCAGCAGTCACCCCAAGAACACCGGGGAGCTGTTTTTT
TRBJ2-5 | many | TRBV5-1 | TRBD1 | CASSLRDRGRETQYF | TGCGCCAGCAGCTTGAGGGACAGGGGGCGAGAGACCCAGTACTTC
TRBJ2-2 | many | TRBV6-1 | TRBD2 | CASTPAGGGTGELFF | TGTGCCAGCACCCCTGCGGGAGGGGGCACCGGGGAGCTGTTTTTT
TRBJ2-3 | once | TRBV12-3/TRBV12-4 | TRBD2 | CASSPEREGTYTHYF | TGTGCCAGCAGCCCTGAGCGGGAGGGCACATATACGCATTATTTT
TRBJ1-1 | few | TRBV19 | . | CASSITDSTEAFF | TGTGCCAGTAGTATAACTGATAGCACTGAAGCTTTCTTT
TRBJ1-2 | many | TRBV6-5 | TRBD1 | CASSYSNRGEVYGYTF | TGTGCCAGCAGTTACTCGAACAGGGGCGAAGTATATGGCTACACCTTC
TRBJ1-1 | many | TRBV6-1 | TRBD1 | CASSRTGPTEAFF | TGTGCCAGCAGCCGGACAGGGCCCACTGAAGCTTTCTTT